The 27 T cell receptor beta chains below come from one sample, sequenced in a study of cytomegalovirus exposure and HLA in healthy donors. With 60 Vbeta and 13 Jbeta primers, the PCR was carried out. Some clones are missing from TCRdb's copy, which holds only in-frame ones; the method was immunoSEQ multiplex PCR. The data show about 100,000 clones, approximately 80% seen once. Sequencing used PBMCs. All receptors come from a female donor in good health and CMV-seropositive.

The V and J genes are TRBV27 and TRBJ2-7, with D possibly matching TRBD2 (5 bases). Germline lookup yields CDR1 MNHEY and CDR2 SMNVEV (reference sequence). The V end lost 3 bases, the J end lost 0 bases, and 9 bases lay between the germline ends. The CDR3 contains 14 residues. DNA for the CDR3: TGTGCCAGCAGTTTCCAGCGGAGCTCCTACGAGCAGTACTTC. The encoded protein is CASSFQRSSYEQYF.

V usage is TRBV11-2 and J usage is TRBJ2-2, with 7 bases that match TRBD2. This CDR3 spans 15 amino acids. CDR1 SGHAT and CDR2 FQNNGV come from the germline V gene. With 2 bases clipped from V and 11 bases from J, the junction kept 11 bases outside the gene matches. CDR3 sequence: CASSLQGLGPGELFF. CDR3 sequence (DNA): TGTGCCAGCAGCTTACAAGGACTAGGACCGGGAGAGCTGTTTTTT.

The chain links TRBV29-1 to TRBJ1-2; no clear D gene. V was pared by 4 bases and J by 3 bases, with 6 bases between. The germline CDR1 and CDR2 sequences are SQVTM and ANQGSEA. There are 11 residues in the CDR3. CDR3 protein: CSVGGDYGYTF. DNA of the CDR3: TGCAGCGTTGGAGGAGACTATGGCTACACCTTC.

The chain is built from TRBV9 and TRBJ2-5; maybe TRBD2 (6 bases). V was cut by 3 bases and J by 1 base, with 13 bases left in between. CDR1 is SGDLS, CDR2 YYNGEE, per germline. CDR3 length: 15 residues. The CDR3 spells CASSGMEGIQETQYF. As DNA, the CDR3 is TGTGCCAGCAGCGGTATGGAGGGCATCCAAGAGACCCAGTACTTC.

The chain is built from TRBV6-1 and TRBJ1-1, with a weak D call TRBD1 (5 bases). CDR3 size: 13 residues. The germline CDR1 and CDR2 sequences are MNHNS and SASEGT. The V gene lost 6 bases and the J gene lost 1 base, with 9 bases spanning the gap. In DNA form, the CDR3 reads TGTGCCAGCAGGGATGGACAGAACACTGAAGCTTTCTTT. It specifies CASRDGQNTEAFF.

V usage is TRBV30 and J usage is TRBJ1-2; D unresolved. Germline V lookup: CDR1 GTSNPN, CDR2 SVGIG (reference sequence). Deletions cut 0 bases from V and 7 bases from J, with 9 bases between. The CDR3 sequence is 12 residues long. CDR3 protein: CAWSVGGFGYTF. For the CDR3, the DNA is TGTGCCTGGAGTGTAGGAGGGTTTGGCTACACCTTC.

The chain uses TRBV19 and TRBJ2-1; the match to TRBD2 covers 7 bases. V lost 5 bases to trimming and J lost 5 bases; unmatched junction nucleotides: 12. The CDR3 has 16 residues. Germline V gene data show CDR1 as LNHDA and CDR2 as SQIVND (reference sequence). CDR3 sequence (DNA): TGTGCCAGTAGTTCTCGGGGCGGGGGTAGAAACAATGAGCAGTTCTTC. Amino acid sequence: CASSSRGGGRNNEQFF.

The V gene is TRBV30, the J gene TRBJ1-1; 8 positions match TRBD1. Trimming removed 0 bases from V and 9 bases from J; junction bases left unmatched: 6. There are 13 residues in the CDR3. CDR1 and CDR2 from the germline V gene are GTSNPN and SVGIG (reference sequence). CDR3 protein: CAWSVQAGGKAFF. For the CDR3, the DNA is TGTGCCTGGAGTGTACAGGCAGGGGGCAAAGCTTTCTTT.

CDR3: CASSLSRDRGRSGNEKLFF. In nucleotides, the CDR3 is TGTGCCAGCAGCCTGTCCCGGGACAGGGGGCGTTCTGGTAATGAAAAACTGTTTTTT. The chain is built from TRBV7-9 and TRBJ1-4; 12 positions agree with TRBD1. CDR3 size: 19 residues. V shed 5 bases and J 4 bases; nucleotides not matched to a gene: 14. Germline V gives CDR1 SEHNR, CDR2 FQNEAQ (reference sequence).

This clone appeared a few times. The genes are TRBV11-3 and TRBJ2-3, with D possibly being TRBD1 (6 bases). Germline V lookup: CDR1 SGHNT, CDR2 YENEEA. This CDR3 is built from 15 residues. Trimming stripped 5 bases from V and 2 bases from J, with 14 bases between. CDR3 protein: CASSGNRDPTDTQYF. CDR3 coding DNA: TGTGCCAGCAGCGGTAACAGGGACCCCACAGATACGCAGTATTTT.

CDR3 in DNA: TGTGCCAGCTCACCGCACCAGGGGGCGGATCAGCCCCAGCATTTT. This sequence encodes CASSPHQGADQPQHF. V is TRBV18 and J is TRBJ1-5; 8 bases are shared with TRBD1. V lost 3 bases and J lost 5; bases outside the gene matches: 6. In germline, CDR1 is KGHSH, CDR2 LQKENI. The CDR3 consists of 15 residues.

This chain uses TRBV5-1 with TRBJ2-5; 10 bases map to TRBD1. With 0 bases clipped from V and 4 bases from J, the junction kept 6 bases outside the gene matches. Germline-derived CDR1 and CDR2 are SGHRS and YFSETQ. This CDR3 region has 16 residues. The CDR3 sequence is CASSLGGQGGVETQYF. Here the CDR3 DNA reads TGCGCCAGCAGCTTGGGCGGACAGGGGGGGGTAGAGACCCAGTACTTC. The full variable domain, completed using reference TRBV5-1 and TRBJ2-5, is KAGVTQTPRYLIKTRGQQVTLSCSPISGHRSVSWYQQTPGQGLQFLFEYFSETQRNKGNFPGRFSGRQFSNSRSEMNVSTLELGDSALYLCASSLGGQGGVETQYFGPGTRLLVL.

CDR3 loop: CASSLTYTDTQYF. CDR3 DNA sequence: TGTGCCAGCAGTTTAACATACACAGATACGCAGTATTTT. The J gene is TRBJ2-3, the V gene TRBV27; D not resolved. In germline, CDR1 is MNHEY, CDR2 SMNVEV (reference sequence). This CDR3 region has 13 residues. V lost 2 bases, J lost 2 bases, and 5 bases lay in between.

The chain carries TRBV2 and TRBJ1-5; 10 nucleotides match TRBD1. The length of the CDR3 is 15 residues. Losses at the gene ends were 5 bases for V and 6 bases for J; bases not matched to a gene: 7. The germline V gene has CDR1 SNHLY and CDR2 FYNNEI. The CDR3 coding sequence is TGTGCCAGCAGTACCCGACAGGGGGCATTTCAGCCCCAGCATTTT. This codes for CASSTRQGAFQPQHF.

The rearrangement links TRBV28 to TRBJ2-3, with TRBD2 as a possible D gene (5 bases). There are 13 residues in the CDR3. In germline, CDR1 is MDHEN, CDR2 SYDVKM. Trimming pared 6 bases from V and 1 base from J, leaving 8 bases between. CDR3 region: CASRPGGTDTQYF. In DNA form, the CDR3 reads TGTGCCAGCAGGCCCGGGGGCACAGATACGCAGTATTTT.

Here the CDR3 reads CASSLYAGSVQETQYF. The CDR3 region has the DNA TGTGCCAGCAGCTTGTACGCCGGGTCTGTCCAAGAGACCCAGTACTTC. The V gene is TRBV5-6, the J gene TRBJ2-5; no clear D gene. The CDR3 contains 16 residues. The V and J ends lost 1 base and 1 base respectively, with 14 bases between them. CDR1 is SGHDT, CDR2 YYEEEE, per germline.

This rearrangement joins TRBV5-8 to TRBJ1-2; D remains ambiguous. Trimming pared 1 base from V and 3 bases from J, leaving 7 bases between. Germline-derived CDR1 and CDR2 are SGHTS and YDEGEE. The CDR3 totals 13 residues. The CDR3 nucleotides are TGTGCCAGCAGCTTGCCCGGGGACTATGGCTACACCTTC. It specifies CASSLPGDYGYTF.

The rearrangement joins TRBV2 to TRBJ2-7; 12 bases fit TRBD2. V shed 5 bases and J 2 bases; nucleotides not matched to a gene: 4. The CDR3 spans 15 residues. The germline CDR1 and CDR2 sequences are SNHLY and FYNNEI. DNA for the CDR3: TGTGCCAGCAGTCCCACTAGCGGGGGGCCCTACGAGCAGTACTTC. Translation: CASSPTSGGPYEQYF.

This chain joins TRBV18 and TRBJ2-7, with unresolved D. This CDR3 has 14 residues. Germline V CDR1 and CDR2: KGHSH, LQKENI. V was pared by 3 bases and J by 3 bases, with 12 bases between. The CDR3 region is CASSPGQPNYEQYF. The CDR3 region has the DNA TGTGCCAGCTCACCTGGGCAGCCCAACTACGAGCAGTACTTC.

The V and J genes are TRBV5-1 and TRBJ1-1, with 9 bases matching TRBD1. Germline values: CDR1 SGHRS, CDR2 YFSETQ. V was pared by 4 bases and J by 8 bases, with 3 bases of the junction left unmatched. The length of the CDR3 is 12 residues. The CDR3 bases are TGCGCCAGCAGCCAGGGACAGGGCGAAGCTTTCTTT. It encodes CASSQGQGEAFF.

This clone was picked up a small number of times. The chain combines TRBV4-3 with TRBJ1-2; D perhaps matches TRBD1 (6 bases). Trimming pared 0 bases from V and 4 bases from J, leaving 15 bases between. Germline assignment: CDR1 LGHNA and CDR2 YSLEER. The CDR3 runs to 16 residues. CDR3 residues: CASSQDRQEVVYGYTF. The CDR3, as DNA: TGCGCCAGCAGCCAAGATCGACAGGAGGTAGTCTATGGCTACACCTTC.

The chain recombines TRBV7-8 with TRBJ2-3; TRBD2 matches 11 bases. CDR1 and CDR2 (germline): SGHVS, FQNEAQ. CDR3 length: 16 residues. V shed 5 bases and J 2 bases; nucleotides not matched to a gene: 6. CDR3 nucleotide sequence: TGTGCCAGCAGCCCGTTAGCGGGAGGGCCCACAGATACGCAGTATTTT. Translation: CASSPLAGGPTDTQYF. The full variable domain, completed using reference TRBV7-8 and TRBJ2-3, is GAGVSQSPRYKVAKRGQDVALRCDPISGHVSLFWYQQALGQGPEFLTYFQNEAQLDKSGLPSDRFFAERPEGSVSTLKIQRTQQEDSAVYLCASSPLAGGPTDTQYFGPGTRLTVL.

This clone was counted a few times. The chain combines TRBV25-1 with TRBJ2-2; perhaps TRBD1 as D (5 bases). CDR1 MGHDK and CDR2 SYGVNS come from the germline V gene. V gave up 5 bases and J gave up 0 bases, with 13 bases separating them. This CDR3 is built from 16 residues. CDR3: CASSPLQTANTGELFF. CDR3 sequence (DNA): TGTGCCAGCAGTCCTCTTCAGACAGCGAACACCGGGGAGCTGTTTTTT.

This chain joins TRBV2 and TRBJ1-1; 9 positions match TRBD1. The ends lost 8 bases at V and 3 bases at J; junction bases unmatched: 13. The germline V gene has CDR1 SNHLY and CDR2 FYNNEI. The CDR3 is made up of 16 amino acids. Here the CDR3 reads CASRPQGALAYTEAFF. Here the CDR3 DNA reads TGTGCCAGCCGTCCACAGGGGGCCCTAGCCTACACTGAAGCTTTCTTT.

The rearrangement uses TRBV7-9 and TRBJ2-2; 8 nucleotides match TRBD2. The CDR3 length is 18 residues. Germline lookup yields CDR1 SEHNR and CDR2 FQNEAQ (reference sequence). V shed 0 bases, J shed 1 base, and the junction held 7 bases outside the gene matches. CDR3 sequence: CASSLARWRGENTGELFF. The CDR3, as DNA: TGTGCCAGCAGCTTAGCTCGCTGGCGGGGGGAGAACACCGGGGAGCTGTTTTTT. The entire variable domain, with the rest obtained from reference TRBV7-9 and TRBJ2-2, is as follows: DTGVSQNPRHKITKRGQNVTFRCDPISEHNRLYWYRQTLGQGPEFLTYFQNEAQLEKSRLLSDRFSAERPKGSFSTLEIQRTEQGDSAMYLCASSLARWRGENTGELFFGEGSRLTVL.

This rearrangement joins TRBV28 to TRBJ1-1; D not resolved. Germline V lookup: CDR1 MDHEN, CDR2 SYDVKM. The CDR3 spans 15 residues. Trimming left V 5 bases short and J 1 base short, with 14 bases between. CDR3 in amino acids: CASSPPAGRNTEAFF. For the CDR3, the DNA is TGTGCCAGCAGTCCCCCGGCGGGGAGGAACACTGAAGCTTTCTTT.

This rearrangement joins TRBV9 to TRBJ1-1, with 8 bases matching TRBD1. V shed 3 bases, J shed 6 bases, and the junction held 4 bases outside the gene matches. The CDR3 consists of 13 residues. From germline, CDR1 is SGDLS and CDR2 YYNGEE. CDR3 DNA: TGTGCCAGCAGCGCGCGGACAGGGTCTGAAGCTTTCTTT. The encoded protein is CASSARTGSEAFF.